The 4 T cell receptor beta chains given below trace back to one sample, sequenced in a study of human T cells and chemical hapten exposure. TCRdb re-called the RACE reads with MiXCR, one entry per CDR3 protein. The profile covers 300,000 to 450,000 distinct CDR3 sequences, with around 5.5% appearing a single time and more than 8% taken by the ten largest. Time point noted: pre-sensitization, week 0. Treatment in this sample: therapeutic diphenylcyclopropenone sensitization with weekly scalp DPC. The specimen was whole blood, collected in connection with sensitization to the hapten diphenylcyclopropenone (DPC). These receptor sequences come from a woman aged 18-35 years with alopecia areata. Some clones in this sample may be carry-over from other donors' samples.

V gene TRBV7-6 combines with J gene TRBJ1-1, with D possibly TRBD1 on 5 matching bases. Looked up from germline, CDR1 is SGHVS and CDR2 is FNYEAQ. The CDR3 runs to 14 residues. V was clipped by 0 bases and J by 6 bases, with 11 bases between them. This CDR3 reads CASSLAGGSPEAFF. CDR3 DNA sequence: TGTGCCAGCAGCTTAGCGGGGGGTTCCCCTGAAGCTTTCTTT. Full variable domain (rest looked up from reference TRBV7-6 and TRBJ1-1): GAGVSQSPRYKVTKRGQDVALRCDPISGHVSLYWYRQALGQGPEFLTYFNYEAQQDKSGLPNDRFSAERPEGSISTLTIQRTEQRDSAMYRCASSLAGGSPEAFFGQGTRLTVV.

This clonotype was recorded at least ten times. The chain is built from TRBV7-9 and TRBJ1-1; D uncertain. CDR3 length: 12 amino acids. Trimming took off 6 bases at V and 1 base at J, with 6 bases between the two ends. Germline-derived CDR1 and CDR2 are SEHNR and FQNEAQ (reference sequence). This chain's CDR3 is CASRLKNTEAFF. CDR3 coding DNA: TGTGCCAGCAGGTTGAAGAACACTGAAGCTTTCTTT.

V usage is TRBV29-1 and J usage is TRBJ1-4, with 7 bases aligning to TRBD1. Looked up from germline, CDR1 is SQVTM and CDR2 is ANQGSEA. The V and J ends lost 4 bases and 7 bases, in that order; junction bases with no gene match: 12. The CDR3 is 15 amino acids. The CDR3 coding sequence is TGCAGCGTTGCACAGGGGAGAGGGGAGACTGAAAAACTGTTTTTT. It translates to CSVAQGRGETEKLFF.

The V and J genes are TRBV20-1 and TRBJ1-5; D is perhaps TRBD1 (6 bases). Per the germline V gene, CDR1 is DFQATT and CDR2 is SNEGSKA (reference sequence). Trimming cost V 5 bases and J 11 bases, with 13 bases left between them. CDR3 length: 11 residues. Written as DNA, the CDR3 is TGCAGTGCTGAGGGGGACGGATCCCAGCATTTT. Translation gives CSAEGDGSQHF.